The 29 T cell receptor beta chains listed next were all sequenced from one sample in a study of blood T cell repertoires in COVID-19. TCRdb's table, derived via immunoSEQ multiplex PCR, lists solely in-frame clones and lacks some. The table has 30,000 to 45,000 clones, approximately 78% seen once. The source material was peripheral blood. The origin of the receptors is a human donor in a cohort sampled during active or convalescent COVID-19. The donor label of this sample is uncertain.

This clone was seen a single time. This chain joins TRBV30 and TRBJ1-5; D perhaps matches TRBD1 (5 bases). The V gene's germline CDR1 is GTSNPN and CDR2 SVGIG (reference sequence). Trimming pared 0 bases from V and 6 bases from J, leaving 9 bases between. The CDR3 runs 13 residues. This CDR3 is CAWSVGRAQPQHF. In DNA, the CDR3 is TGTGCCTGGAGTGTCGGCAGGGCTCAGCCCCAGCATTTT.

V usage is TRBV5-8 and J usage is TRBJ1-2; tentative D call: TRBD1 (5 bases). CDR3 length equals 13 residues. V lost 4 bases and J 3 bases, leaving 10 bases between the germline ends. Germline V gene sequence: CDR1 SGHTS, CDR2 YDEGEE. The CDR3 sequence: CASSARGYYGYTF. CDR3 in DNA: TGTGCCAGCAGCGCCCGGGGGTACTATGGCTACACCTTC.

This rearrangement joins TRBV6-5 to TRBJ2-7, with 8 bases fitting TRBD1. Trimming took 4 bases from V and 3 from J; bases not matched to a gene: 8. This CDR3 has 15 residues. Per the germline V gene, CDR1 is MNHEY and CDR2 is SVGAGI. CDR3 amino acids: CASSSPGQVHYEQYF. In nucleotides, the CDR3 is TGTGCCAGCAGTTCTCCGGGACAGGTCCACTACGAGCAGTACTTC.

This chain connects TRBV5-1 to TRBJ2-2, with TRBD1 as a possible D gene (6 bases). Germline lookup yields CDR1 SGHRS and CDR2 YFSETQ. The CDR3 covers 13 residues. The germline V and J ends were trimmed by 2 bases and 6 bases, with 8 bases remaining between them. The CDR3 sequence: CASSLQGPGELFF. CDR3 sequence (DNA): TGCGCCAGCAGCTTACAGGGTCCCGGGGAGCTGTTTTTT.

The V call is TRBV13, the J call TRBJ1-4; perhaps TRBD1 as D (6 bases). The V gene's germline CDR1 is PRHDT and CDR2 FYEKMQ (reference sequence). V lost 3 bases to trimming and J lost 6 bases, with 11 bases between them. This CDR3 is 14 amino acids long. The CDR3 loop is CASSLWGPDEKLFF. CDR3 nucleotides: TGTGCCAGCAGCTTGTGGGGGCCCGATGAAAAACTGTTTTTT.

The rearrangement joins TRBV6-5 to TRBJ2-3; TRBD2 matches 7 bases. Trimming removed 5 bases from V and 4 bases from J; junction bases left unmatched: 9. From germline, CDR1 is MNHEY and CDR2 SVGAGI. The CDR3 is 15 amino acids. For the CDR3, the DNA is TGTGCCAGCAGTCGCGGACTAGGAGGTGCAGATACGCAGTATTTT. Translation: CASSRGLGGADTQYF.

CDR3 DNA: TGTGCCAGCAGTCCGGGACTAGCGGGACGCACAGATACGCAGTATTTT. Translating gives CASSPGLAGRTDTQYF. This chain connects TRBV2 to TRBJ2-3; 13 nucleotides agree with TRBD2. The germline CDR1 and CDR2 sequences are SNHLY and FYNNEI. The CDR3 spans 16 residues. The J segment lost 1 base and the V segment lost 5 bases, leaving 3 bases of the junction unmatched.

The genes are TRBV30 and TRBJ1-1, with 8 bases fitting TRBD1. V shed 0 bases and J 3 bases; nucleotides not matched to a gene: 6. CDR3 length: 15 residues. Germline V CDR1 and CDR2: GTSNPN, SVGIG (reference sequence). The CDR3 bases are TGTGCCTGGAGTGTACAGGGACAGGCCCACACTGAAGCTTTCTTT. Amino acids: CAWSVQGQAHTEAFF.

The gene calls are TRBV6-5 and TRBJ1-4; TRBD1 might be the D (6 bases). The germline V gene encodes CDR1 MNHEY and CDR2 SVGAGI. This CDR3 has 14 amino acids. Deletions cut 5 bases from V and 4 bases from J, with 11 bases between. DNA of the CDR3: TGTGCCAGCAGTCGACAGGCTTATAATGAAAAACTGTTTTTT. This gives the protein CASSRQAYNEKLFF.

The rearrangement uses TRBV5-1 and TRBJ1-2, with TRBD1 as a possible D gene (5 bases). V was shortened by 0 bases and J by 8 bases, with 17 bases between the two germline ends. Looked up from germline, CDR1 is SGHRS and CDR2 is YFSETQ. The CDR3 runs to 15 residues. The CDR3 region is CASSLDAARARGYTF. CDR3 nucleotides: TGCGCCAGCAGCTTGGATGCGGCCAGGGCCCGCGGCTACACCTTC.

This rearrangement joins TRBV4-2 to TRBJ2-7; 11 bases fit TRBD1. The germline gives CDR1 LGHNA, CDR2 YNFKEQ. J gave up 7 bases and V 2 bases, and 7 bases lay outside the gene matches. The length of the CDR3 is 15 residues. The CDR3, as DNA: TGTGCCAGCAGCCAAAGTGGGACAGGGGGAGATGAGCAGTACTTC. Translated, it gives CASSQSGTGGDEQYF.

The rearrangement links TRBV19 to TRBJ1-1, with 8 nucleotides matching TRBD1. Germline lookup yields CDR1 LNHDA and CDR2 SQIVND (reference sequence). Trimming cost V 4 bases and J 1 base; bases outside gene matches: 2. CDR3 size: 14 residues. The CDR3 protein is CASSTGQENTEAFF. Here the CDR3 DNA reads TGTGCCAGTAGTACGGGACAGGAGAACACTGAAGCTTTCTTT.

The chain has TRBV24-1 and TRBJ2-3, with a possible D match to TRBD1 (5 bases). Germline CDR1 is KGHDR and CDR2 is SFDVKD. V lost 4 bases, J lost 7 bases, and 11 bases lay in between. The CDR3 spans 13 residues. The CDR3 nucleotides are TGTGCCACCAGTGAATATGACAGTTATACGCAGTATTTT. It encodes CATSEYDSYTQYF.

The V gene is TRBV4-1, the J gene TRBJ1-5; no reliable D call. The V end lost 5 bases, the J end lost 3 bases, and 17 bases lay between the germline ends. The germline gives CDR1 MGHRA, CDR2 YSYEKL. This CDR3 has 16 amino acids. CDR3 sequence (DNA): TGCGCCAGCAGCAAAAGACCGGAGACCAACAATCAGCCCCAGCATTTT. Translation: CASSKRPETNNQPQHF.

The chain has TRBV19 and TRBJ2-5, with 8 bases lining up with TRBD2. Germline values: CDR1 LNHDA, CDR2 SQIVND (reference sequence). This CDR3 is built from 14 residues. V was clipped by 5 bases and J by 6 bases; unmatched bases: 8. The DNA of the CDR3 is TGTGCCAGTAGTCCTCGGGGGGGAGTCCAGACCCAGTACTTC. It codes for CASSPRGGVQTQYF.

V and J are TRBV6-2 or TRBV6-3 and TRBJ2-3; D unclear. Germline-derived CDR1 and CDR2 are MNHEY and SVGEGT. V shed 1 base and J shed 4 bases, with 6 bases lying between them. CDR3 length: 13 residues. The CDR3 sequence: CASSYWRADTQYF. DNA of the CDR3: TGTGCCAGCAGTTACTGGAGAGCAGATACGCAGTATTTT.

This chain uses TRBV11-3 with TRBJ2-3, with D possibly being TRBD1 (6 bases). There are 15 residues in the CDR3. Per the germline V gene, CDR1 is SGHNT and CDR2 is YENEEA. Trimming shortened V by 0 bases and J by 2 bases, and 9 bases separated the two germline ends. The DNA for the CDR3 is TGTGCCAGCAGCTTAGATAGGGGGACCACAGATACGCAGTATTTT. This sequence encodes CASSLDRGTTDTQYF.

The chain couples TRBV13 to TRBJ2-4; tentative D call: TRBD1 (5 bases). The CDR3 has 15 amino acids. Germline values: CDR1 PRHDT, CDR2 FYEKMQ (reference sequence). The V end was cut by 1 base, the J end by 4 bases, with 11 bases between. CDR3 coding DNA: TGTGCCAGCAGCTTAGAACGGGCAGGGAAAAACATTCAGTACTTC. Translated, it gives CASSLERAGKNIQYF. The complete variable domain, with remaining parts taken from reference TRBV13 and TRBJ2-4, reads AAGVIQSPRHLIKEKRETATLKCYPIPRHDTVYWYQQGPGQDPQFLISFYEKMQSDKGSIPDRFSAQQFSDYHSELNMSSLELGDSALYFCASSLERAGKNIQYFGAGTRLSVL.

This sequence joins TRBV3-1 (or the pseudogene TRBV3-2) and TRBJ2-2; no reliable D call. Trimming pared 0 bases from V and 0 bases from J, leaving 5 bases between. The germline gives CDR1 LGHDT, CDR2 YNNKEL (reference sequence). The CDR3 is 15 residues long. Written as DNA, the CDR3 is TGTGCCAGCAGCCAAGACCTAGCGAACACCGGGGAGCTGTTTTTT. Residues: CASSQDLANTGELFF.

The chain has TRBV24-1 and TRBJ2-5, with TRBD1 matching 10 bases. The germline V gene has CDR1 KGHDR and CDR2 SFDVKD. The junction had 2 bases not matched to a gene; V was cut back by 2 bases and J by 0 bases. There are 16 residues in the CDR3. This CDR3 reads CATSDSDRGYQETQYF. CDR3 sequence (DNA): TGTGCCACCAGTGATTCGGACAGGGGGTACCAAGAGACCCAGTACTTC.

J is TRBJ2-1 and V is TRBV6-4, with D maybe TRBD2 (6 bases). V lost 3 bases, J lost 8 bases, and 17 bases lay in between. Germline CDR1 is MRHNA and CDR2 is SNTAGT. The CDR3 runs to 15 residues. The CDR3 loop reads CASSESGGAQHEQFF. The CDR3 DNA reads as TGTGCCAGCAGTGAATCGGGCGGGGCGCAACATGAGCAGTTCTTC.

CDR3 nucleotide sequence: TGTGCCAGCAGCCCAGGGACAGATACGCAGTATTTT. Translating it yields CASSPGTDTQYF. The rearrangement links TRBV11-3 to TRBJ2-3; tentative D call: TRBD1 (5 bases). Between the trimmed V and J ends, which lost 5 bases and 3 bases, there was a span of 6 bases. This CDR3 is 12 amino acids long. CDR1 SGHNT and CDR2 YENEEA come from the germline V gene.

The chain employs TRBV6-5 and TRBJ2-5; TRBD2 aligns across 9 bases. V was clipped by 7 bases and J by 7 bases; unmatched bases: 13. The germline V gene has CDR1 MNHEY and CDR2 SVGAGI. This CDR3 comprises 15 residues. The CDR3 nucleotides are TGTGCCAGCACCCCTAGCGGGAAGGGGCGGGTGACCCAGTACTTC. Encoded protein: CASTPSGKGRVTQYF.

V is TRBV6-5 and J is TRBJ1-5; D is unclear. CDR3 length: 14 residues. Between the trimmed V and J ends, which lost 6 bases and 4 bases, there was a span of 13 bases. Germline V gene sequence: CDR1 MNHEY, CDR2 SVGAGI. CDR3 sequence: CASSQSSGNQPQHF. Here the CDR3 DNA reads TGTGCCAGCAGCCAGAGTTCGGGGAATCAGCCCCAGCATTTT.

V is TRBV6-5 and J is TRBJ1-6; 8 nucleotides align to TRBD1. CDR1 MNHEY and CDR2 SVGAGI come from the germline V gene. After removal of 4 bases from V and 7 bases from J, the junction contained 6 bases not matched to a gene. This CDR3 spans 15 amino acids. The DNA for the CDR3 is TGTGCCAGCAGTTTGGAGCGGACAGGGAATTCACCCCTCCACTTT. Protein sequence: CASSLERTGNSPLHF.

The V gene is TRBV6-4, the J gene TRBJ2-1; 8 bases are a match to TRBD2. The V gene's germline CDR1 is MRHNA and CDR2 SNTAGT. V shed 2 bases and J 4 bases; nucleotides not matched to a gene: 4. The CDR3 contains 15 residues. The CDR3 here is CASSDEAGEYNEQFF. CDR3 in DNA: TGTGCCAGCAGTGACGAAGCGGGAGAGTACAATGAGCAGTTCTTC.

The table lists this clone with a few counts. The gene calls are TRBV19 and TRBJ1-1; 8 bases line up with TRBD1. V shed 4 bases and J 5 bases; nucleotides not matched to a gene: 3. This CDR3 region has 13 residues. Germline CDR1 reads LNHDA; CDR2 reads SQIVND (reference sequence). CDR3: CASSKQGGTEAFF. In nucleotides, the CDR3 is TGTGCCAGTAGTAAACAGGGGGGAACTGAAGCTTTCTTT.

V usage is TRBV18 and J usage is TRBJ1-3, with a tentative D call TRBD1 (5 bases). This CDR3 has 16 amino acids. With 2 bases removed from V and 2 bases from J, the gap between germline ends came to 13 bases. Germline V gene sequence: CDR1 KGHSH, CDR2 LQKENI. CDR3 DNA: TGTGCCAGCTCACCAATTGGTACAGGAACTGGAAACACCATATATTTT. This sequence encodes CASSPIGTGTGNTIYF.

V gene TRBV7-2 combines with J gene TRBJ1-6, with TRBD1 matching over 11 bases. V shed 0 bases, J shed 9 bases, and the junction held 4 bases outside the gene matches. The CDR3 sequence is 16 residues long. CDR1 is SGHTA, CDR2 FQGNSA, per germline. The CDR3 nucleotides read TGTGCCAGCAGCTTAGCCACCGGGACAGGGGGTTCACCCCTCCACTTT. Amino acids: CASSLATGTGGSPLHF.